This passage covers 22 T cell receptor beta chains from one sample sequenced in a study of cytomegalovirus exposure and HLA in healthy donors. This table comes from immunoSEQ multiplex PCR, and its TCRdb copy is limited to in-frame clones, with some not included. The sample records roughly 130,000 clones, around 85% being singletons. The sample consisted of PBMCs. The receptors were gathered from a man younger than 35 in good health and CMV-seronegative.

The chain carries TRBV27 and TRBJ2-2, with D possibly TRBD2 on 6 matching bases. The V gene's germline CDR1 is MNHEY and CDR2 SMNVEV (reference sequence). This CDR3 has 15 amino acids. Trimming cost V 3 bases and J 4 bases, with 12 bases left between them. The CDR3 reads CASSFTRGGTGELFF. The CDR3 nucleotides are TGTGCCAGCAGTTTTACCCGGGGAGGCACCGGGGAGCTGTTTTTT.

V usage is TRBV6-5 and J usage is TRBJ1-5; D is unresolved. Trimming shortened V by 4 bases and J by 1 base, and 11 bases separated the two germline ends. Per germline, CDR1 MNHEY and CDR2 SVGAGI. CDR3 length: 15 residues. The CDR3 sequence is CASSSRQSSNQPQHF. The CDR3 DNA sequence: TGTGCCAGCAGTTCCCGACAATCAAGCAATCAGCCCCAGCATTTT.

The chain is built from TRBV27 and TRBJ2-7; D is unresolved. CDR1 and CDR2 from the germline V gene are MNHEY and SMNVEV (reference sequence). The CDR3 is 16 residues long. V lost 6 bases, J lost 4 bases, and 22 bases lay in between. CDR3 protein: CASRYTGLSLSYEQYF. The CDR3 nucleotides read TGTGCCAGCAGATATACCGGTCTCTCTTTATCTTACGAGCAGTACTTC.

The CDR3 loop is CASSKRATSNEQFF. In nucleotides, the CDR3 is TGTGCCAGCAGTAAACGGGCGACTAGCAATGAGCAGTTCTTC. The chain employs TRBV2 and TRBJ2-1, with D maybe TRBD2 (6 bases). V lost 5 bases to trimming and J lost 6 bases, with 14 bases between them. Germline loops: CDR1 SNHLY, CDR2 FYNNEI. The CDR3 length is 14 residues.

This rearrangement joins TRBV7-2 to TRBJ2-3; D is unclear. Per the germline V gene, CDR1 is SGHTA and CDR2 is FQGNSA. This CDR3 comprises 12 residues. V lost 5 bases, J lost 2 bases, and 5 bases lay in between. The CDR3 DNA reads TGTGCCAGCAGCCCTCCCACAGATACGCAGTATTTT. This encodes CASSPPTDTQYF.

In this sample, this clone turned up a few times. The chain joins TRBV2 to TRBJ2-7, with TRBD1 matching 7 bases. CDR1 is SNHLY and CDR2 is FYNNEI in the germline V gene. This CDR3 is built from 12 residues. CDR3 protein: CAFRDSTYEQYF. The CDR3 nucleotides are TGTGCATTCCGGGACAGCACCTACGAGCAGTACTTC.

The chain recombines TRBV19 with TRBJ2-1, with 10 bases aligning to TRBD1. Germline trimming cut 10 bases from V and 2 bases from J; bases unmatched to any gene: 5. Germline CDR1 and CDR2: LNHDA and SQIVND (reference sequence). This CDR3 region has 14 residues. CDR3 residues: CATEGTGAYNEQFF. The CDR3 DNA follows: TGTGCCACCGAGGGGACAGGGGCCTACAATGAGCAGTTCTTC.

A few counts support this clone. V usage is TRBV2 and J usage is TRBJ1-2, with D uncertain. Germline V lookup: CDR1 SNHLY, CDR2 FYNNEI. The CDR3 length is 12 residues. Trimming stripped 6 bases from V and 4 bases from J, with 9 bases between. This CDR3 reads CASRQAGYGYTF. CDR3 nucleotide sequence: TGTGCCAGCAGACAAGCGGGCTATGGCTACACCTTC.

This clone was found a few times. The J gene is TRBJ2-5, the V gene TRBV2; D unresolved. V was pared by 2 bases and J by 5 bases, with 12 bases between. The CDR3 spans 14 residues. The germline gives CDR1 SNHLY, CDR2 FYNNEI. DNA of the CDR3: TGTGCCAGCAGTGAAAGGTCAGACGGGGAGACCCAGTACTTC. Its translation: CASSERSDGETQYF.

The V gene is TRBV6-4, the J gene TRBJ1-2; D is ambiguous. This CDR3 is built from 14 residues. The germline gives CDR1 MRHNA, CDR2 SNTAGT. With 1 base removed from V and 7 bases from J, the gap between germline ends came to 13 bases. CDR3 nucleotides: TGTGCCAGCAGTGACTTGGACGGCGCGGGTGGCTACACCTTC. Encoded protein: CASSDLDGAGGYTF.

The chain uses TRBV27 and TRBJ2-7; 9 nucleotides line up with TRBD2. This CDR3 comprises 14 residues. In germline, CDR1 is MNHEY, CDR2 SMNVEV (reference sequence). With 5 bases clipped from V and 3 bases from J, the junction kept 5 bases outside the gene matches. The CDR3 nucleotides are TGTGCCAGCAGTCCTCTAGCGGGGCGCTACGAGCAGTACTTC. This encodes CASSPLAGRYEQYF.

The chain uses TRBV4-2 and TRBJ1-1, with no clear D. Trimming cost V 3 bases and J 0 bases, with 17 bases left between them. The CDR3 contains 17 residues. Germline CDR1 LGHNA, CDR2 YNFKEQ. As DNA, the CDR3 is TGTGCCAGCAGCCACCCACCCGCGGTATTCATGAACACTGAAGCTTTCTTT. Encoded protein: CASSHPPAVFMNTEAFF.

V and J are TRBV27 and TRBJ1-1; 10 bases line up with TRBD1. This CDR3 contains 15 residues. CDR1 and CDR2 (germline): MNHEY, SMNVEV (reference sequence). Germline trimming cut 0 bases from V and 4 bases from J; bases unmatched to any gene: 2. This CDR3 is CASSLSDRGTTEAFF. In DNA form, the CDR3 reads TGTGCCAGCAGTTTATCGGACAGGGGGACCACTGAAGCTTTCTTT.

This clone was counted a few times. J is TRBJ1-2 and V is TRBV19; a weak D match, TRBD1 (6 bases). The CDR3 consists of 16 residues. Deletions cut 5 bases from V and 8 bases from J, with 24 bases between. The germline V gene has CDR1 LNHDA and CDR2 SQIVND (reference sequence). The CDR3 DNA is TGTGCCAGTAGTGGAAGAAATACAGGGTTTAGGTTCGGCTACACCTTC. It is translated as CASSGRNTGFRFGYTF.

The V call is TRBV5-1, the J call TRBJ2-1; D unclear. Trimming removed 0 bases at V and 8 bases at J, with 6 bases between. Germline V gene data show CDR1 as SGHRS and CDR2 as YFSETQ. The CDR3 contains 12 residues. CDR3 DNA sequence: TGCGCCAGCAGCTTGGCGTTCGATGAGCAGTTCTTC. Protein sequence: CASSLAFDEQFF.

The J gene is TRBJ1-2, the V gene TRBV5-4; possibly TRBD1 for D (6 bases). V shed 0 bases and J shed 6 bases, with 12 bases lying between them. The CDR3 has 14 amino acids. Germline V gene data show CDR1 as SGHNT and CDR2 as YYREEE (reference sequence). The CDR3 sequence is CASSLGVTGDGYTF. The DNA for the CDR3 is TGTGCCAGCAGCTTGGGTGTGACAGGTGATGGCTACACCTTC.

V usage is TRBV5-4 and J usage is TRBJ2-5, with D unresolved. Deletions cut 3 bases from V and 1 base from J, with 13 bases between. The CDR3 is 15 residues long. Germline V gene data show CDR1 as SGHNT and CDR2 as YYREEE (reference sequence). CDR3 in amino acids: CASSSDWATQETQYF. In DNA form, the CDR3 reads TGTGCCAGCAGCTCCGATTGGGCCACCCAAGAGACCCAGTACTTC.

The V and J genes are TRBV5-6 and TRBJ2-7; 14 bases are shared with TRBD2. Germline V gives CDR1 SGHDT, CDR2 YYEEEE. The CDR3 totals 15 residues. After removal of 3 bases from V and 5 bases from J, the junction contained 4 bases not matched to a gene. The CDR3 region is CASSYGTSGSNEQYF. The DNA of the CDR3 is TGTGCCAGCAGCTATGGGACTAGCGGGAGCAACGAGCAGTACTTC.

The V call is TRBV27, the J call TRBJ2-1; TRBD2 matches at 7 bases. Unmatched junction bases numbered 3, after V lost 2 bases and J lost 5 bases. CDR3 length: 14 amino acids. CDR1 and CDR2 from the germline V gene are MNHEY and SMNVEV (reference sequence). The CDR3 nucleotides are TGTGCCAGCAGTTTAAGCGGGGCCGACAATGAGCAGTTCTTC. This encodes CASSLSGADNEQFF.

The J gene is TRBJ1-4, the V gene TRBV7-9; 7 bases align to TRBD1. With 3 bases clipped from V and 8 bases from J, the junction kept 3 bases outside the gene matches. The V gene's germline CDR1 is SEHNR and CDR2 FQNEAQ (reference sequence). This CDR3 is 13 amino acids long. The CDR3 region is CASSFLQGEKLFF. The CDR3 bases are TGTGCCAGCAGCTTTCTACAGGGGGAAAAACTGTTTTTT.

V and J are TRBV28 and TRBJ2-6; TRBD1 is a possible D gene (5 bases). V gave up 2 bases and J gave up 2 bases, with 7 bases separating them. Germline lookup yields CDR1 MDHEN and CDR2 SYDVKM. There are 15 residues in the CDR3. The CDR3 loop is CASSLQGAGANVLTF. CDR3 sequence (DNA): TGTGCCAGCAGTTTACAGGGTGCTGGGGCCAACGTCCTGACTTTC.

The V call is TRBV7-6, the J call TRBJ2-1, with 12 bases matching TRBD2. Germline assignment: CDR1 SGHVS and CDR2 FNYEAQ. With 5 bases clipped from V and 3 bases from J, the junction kept 2 bases outside the gene matches. The CDR3 consists of 15 residues. CDR3: CASSLGLAGYNEQFF. Here the CDR3 DNA reads TGTGCCAGCAGCCTGGGACTAGCGGGCTACAATGAGCAGTTCTTC.